This T cell receptor (beta chain) was retrieved from a study of T cells of healthy individuals. With V trimmed by 1 base and J by 7 bases, 10 bases remained unmatched. Germline V lookup: CDR1 SGHTA, CDR2 FQGNSA. The CDR3 covers 16 residues. The table lists this clonotype with a few counts. Each CDR3 protein gets one entry after TCRdb re-called the 5' RACE reads with MiXCR. The repertoire has approximately 58,000 distinct CDR3 sequences, about 14% of them found once; the top ten carry 16%. The V call is TRBV7-2, the J call TRBJ2-7; 10 positions match TRBD2. The clonotype comes from a human donor in good health. DNA of the CDR3: TGTGCCAGCAGCTTAGAGAGGGCTAGCGGGAGTGGAGAGCAGTACTTC. Its translation: CASSLERASGSGEQYF.